The source of this T cell receptor (beta chain) is a study of long-term antiretroviral therapy in people with HIV. Comment on this clone: The antigen is not known.

Study outcomes and limitations: Clones with expansion before ART led the repertoire at all time points. Spans of CDR3 length were tighter for HIV repertoires than for controls. Transplant-donor-level diversity was not reached after ART, though diversity increased.

Survey-level immunoSEQ v3.0 assays were run. Profiling relied on immunoSEQ multiplex PCR, and the TCRdb table lists in-frame clones only, not all of them. The sample comprises fewer than 20,000 clones, approximately 90% of which are singletons, and around 12% rests with the top ten. Each sample contained 1-10 million cryopreserved PBMC, thawed before DNA extraction. Germline CDR1 SNHLY, CDR2 FYNNEI. The CDR3 loop spans 13 amino acids. The V and J ends lost 5 bases and 3 bases, in that order; junction bases with no gene match: 3. Sequencing was performed on unsorted PBMCs, taken 6.9 years after starting antiretroviral therapy. V and J are TRBV2 and TRBJ2-5, with TRBD1 identical over 7 bases. The sequence came from a man aged 50-59 years with HIV. Written as DNA, the CDR3 is TGTGCCAGCAGTAACAGGGGAGAAGAGACCCAGTACTTC. Translating it yields CASSNRGEETQYF.